This T cell receptor (beta chain) was recovered during a study of blood T cell repertoires in COVID-19. V shed 0 bases and J shed 5 bases, with 8 bases lying between them. The germline CDR1 and CDR2 sequences are SGHAT and FQNNGV. The CDR3 contains 13 residues. Repertoires were generated with immunoSEQ multiplex PCR, while TCRdb's copy carries only in-frame clones and drops some. The data show roughly 100,000 clones, 65% to 90% seen once. Sample: peripheral blood. This TCR was recovered from a man in his fifties or sixties with acute or convalescent COVID-19. The chain joins TRBV11-2 to TRBJ2-7; D may be TRBD1 (5 bases). CDR3 loop: CASSLELGHEQYF. CDR3 nucleotide sequence: TGTGCCAGCAGCTTAGAGCTGGGGCACGAGCAGTACTTC.